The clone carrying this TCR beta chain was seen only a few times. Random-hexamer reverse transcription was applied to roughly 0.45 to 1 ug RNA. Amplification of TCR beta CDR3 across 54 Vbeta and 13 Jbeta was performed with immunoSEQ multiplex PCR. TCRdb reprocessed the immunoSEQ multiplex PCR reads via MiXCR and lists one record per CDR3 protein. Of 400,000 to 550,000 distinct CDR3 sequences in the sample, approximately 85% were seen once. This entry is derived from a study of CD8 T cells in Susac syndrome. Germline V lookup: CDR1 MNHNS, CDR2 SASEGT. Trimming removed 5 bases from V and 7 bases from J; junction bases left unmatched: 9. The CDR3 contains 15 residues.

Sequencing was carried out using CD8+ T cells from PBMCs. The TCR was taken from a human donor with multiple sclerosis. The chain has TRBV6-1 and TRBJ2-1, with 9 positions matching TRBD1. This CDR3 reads CASSPPDRGKNEQFF. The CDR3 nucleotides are TGTGCCAGCAGTCCCCCGGACAGGGGTAAGAATGAGCAGTTCTTC.